This entry concerns a single T cell receptor beta chain. The sample is drawn from a study of blood T cell repertoires in COVID-19. Study details: Nucleic acid was either cDNA or gDNA, and it came from T cells, B-cell-depleted T cells, or PBMCs.

Here immunoSEQ multiplex PCR was the method, and the copy in TCRdb shows in-frame clones only, minus some. The sample lists about 16,000 clones, about 81% seen once, with roughly 8.8% in the top ten. Germline assignment: CDR1 LGHNA and CDR2 YNFKEQ. There are 16 residues in the CDR3. The junction had 3 bases not matched to a gene; V was cut back by 0 bases and J by 5 bases. The clonotype comes from a man in his sixties with acute or convalescent COVID-19. Sample: peripheral blood. The chain carries TRBV4-2 and TRBJ2-3; 12 nucleotides line up with TRBD2. The CDR3 here is CASSQDGTSGLDTQYF. The CDR3 DNA follows: TGTGCCAGCAGCCAAGATGGGACTAGCGGGTTAGATACGCAGTATTTT.